This entry describes one TCR beta chain. Its antigen is unknown. The record originates from a study of blood T cells in healthy people across ages. Regarding the study as a whole: Greater diversity and more naive CD4+ cells were seen in long-lived donors than in aged donors.

Trimming left V 1 base short and J 6 bases short, with 18 bases between. The CDR3 consists of 16 residues. Germline-derived CDR1 and CDR2 are MGHRA and YSYEKL. Using a J-beta primer mix together with a sample-barcoded 5' primer, a second PCR was run for roughly 6 to 11 cycles. TCRdb analysed the 5' RACE reads with MiXCR anew, one entry per CDR3 protein. The table includes about 1.8 million distinct CDR3 sequences, 49% detected once. The sequenced sample consisted of blood. This chain connects TRBV4-1 to TRBJ1-2; D is uncertain. This clonotype was obtained from a woman between 40 and 55 years old in good health. CDR3 sequence (DNA): TGCGCCAGCAGCCAAGCCGAACGGAGCAGTTTGAATGGCTACACCTTC. Translation gives CASSQAERSSLNGYTF.